The present entry profiles one T cell receptor beta chain with its context. As processed by the authors: Estimates of nucleated cell counts were drawn from the amplification of reference gene primers. Repertoires were generated with immunoSEQ multiplex PCR, while TCRdb's copy carries only in-frame clones and drops some. From that table come the V and J calls and clone size; the DNA was used to work out D and trimming. The sample consists of under 85,000 clones, 87% of them appearing once. The data originate from a study of blood T cell repertoires in COVID-19. Whole-study context: The samples span acute and convalescent COVID-19 from the United States, Italy and Spain. PBMCs, B-cell-depleted T cells, or T cells were the source of the cDNA or gDNA that made up the material.

The V gene lost 4 bases and the J gene lost 0 bases, with 15 bases spanning the gap. Germline V lookup: CDR1 KGHSH, CDR2 LQKENI. The CDR3 extends over 16 amino acids. This chain joins TRBV18 and TRBJ1-1; D may be TRBD1 (5 bases). The sample consisted of peripheral blood. The sequence derives from a woman older than 75 with active or convalescent COVID-19. The chain's CDR3 is CASSLDLDSMNTEAFF. CDR3 DNA sequence: TGTGCCAGCTCACTAGACCTAGACAGTATGAACACTGAAGCTTTCTTT.